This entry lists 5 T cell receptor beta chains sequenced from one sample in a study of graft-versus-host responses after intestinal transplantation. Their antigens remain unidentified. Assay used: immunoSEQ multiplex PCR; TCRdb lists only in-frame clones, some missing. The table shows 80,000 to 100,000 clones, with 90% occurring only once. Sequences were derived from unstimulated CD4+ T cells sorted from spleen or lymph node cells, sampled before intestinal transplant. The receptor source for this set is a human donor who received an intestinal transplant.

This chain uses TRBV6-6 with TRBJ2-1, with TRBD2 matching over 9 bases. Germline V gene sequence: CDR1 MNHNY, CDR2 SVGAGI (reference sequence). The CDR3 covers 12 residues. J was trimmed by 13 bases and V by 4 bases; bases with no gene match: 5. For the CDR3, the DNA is TGTGCCAGCAGTTTCGCGGGGGGGGCACAGTTCTTC. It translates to CASSFAGGAQFF.

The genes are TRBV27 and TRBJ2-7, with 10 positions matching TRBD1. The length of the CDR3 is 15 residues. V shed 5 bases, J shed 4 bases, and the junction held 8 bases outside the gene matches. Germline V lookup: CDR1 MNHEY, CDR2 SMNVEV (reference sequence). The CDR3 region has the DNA TGTGCCAGCAGTCTCTCGGGACAGGGGTGGTACGAGCAGTACTTC. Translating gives CASSLSGQGWYEQYF.

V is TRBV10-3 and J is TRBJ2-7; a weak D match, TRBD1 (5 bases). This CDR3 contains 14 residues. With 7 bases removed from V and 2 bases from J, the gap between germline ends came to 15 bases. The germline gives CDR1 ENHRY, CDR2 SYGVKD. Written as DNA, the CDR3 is TGTGCCATCAACAAGGGGTCCCAAGCCTACGAGCAGTACTTC. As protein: CAINKGSQAYEQYF.

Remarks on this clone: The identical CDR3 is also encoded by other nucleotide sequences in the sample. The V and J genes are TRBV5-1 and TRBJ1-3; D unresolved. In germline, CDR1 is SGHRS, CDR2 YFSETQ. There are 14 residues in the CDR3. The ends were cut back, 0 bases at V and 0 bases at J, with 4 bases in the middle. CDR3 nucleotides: TGCGCCAGCAGCTTGGGCAGCTCTGGAAACACCATATATTTT. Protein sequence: CASSLGSSGNTIYF.

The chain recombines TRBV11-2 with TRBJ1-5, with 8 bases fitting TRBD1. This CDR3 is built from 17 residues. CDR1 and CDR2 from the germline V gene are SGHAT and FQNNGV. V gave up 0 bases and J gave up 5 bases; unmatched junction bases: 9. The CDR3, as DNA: TGTGCCAGCAGCTTAGATCAGGGGGCAGGGGGTTATCAGCCCCAGCATTTT. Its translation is CASSLDQGAGGYQPQHF.